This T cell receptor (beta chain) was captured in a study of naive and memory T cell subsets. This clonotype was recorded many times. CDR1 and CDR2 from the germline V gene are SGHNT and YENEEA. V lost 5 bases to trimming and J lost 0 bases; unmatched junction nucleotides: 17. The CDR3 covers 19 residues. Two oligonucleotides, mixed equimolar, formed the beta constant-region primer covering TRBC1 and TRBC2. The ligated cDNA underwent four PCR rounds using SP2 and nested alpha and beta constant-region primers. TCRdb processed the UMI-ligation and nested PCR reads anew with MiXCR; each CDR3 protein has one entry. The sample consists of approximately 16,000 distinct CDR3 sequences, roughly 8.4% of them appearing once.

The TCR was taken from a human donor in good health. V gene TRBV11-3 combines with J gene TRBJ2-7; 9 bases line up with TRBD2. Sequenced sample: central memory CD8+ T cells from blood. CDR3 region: CASSPDRLAETKSSYEQYF. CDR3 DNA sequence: TGTGCCAGCAGCCCAGACCGACTAGCGGAGACGAAAAGCTCCTACGAGCAGTACTTC.